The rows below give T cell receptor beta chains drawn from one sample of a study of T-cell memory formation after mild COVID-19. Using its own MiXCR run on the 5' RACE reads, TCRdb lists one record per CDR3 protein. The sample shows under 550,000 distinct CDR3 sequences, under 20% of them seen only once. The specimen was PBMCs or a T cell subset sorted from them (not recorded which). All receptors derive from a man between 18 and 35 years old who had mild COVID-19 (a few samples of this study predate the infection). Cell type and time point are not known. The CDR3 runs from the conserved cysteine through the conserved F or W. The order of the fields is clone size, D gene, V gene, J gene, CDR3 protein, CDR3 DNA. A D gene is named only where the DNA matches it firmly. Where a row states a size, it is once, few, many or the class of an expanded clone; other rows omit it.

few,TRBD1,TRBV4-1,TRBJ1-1,CASSHSQGMNTEAFF,TGCGCCAGCAGCCATTCACAGGGGATGAACACTGAAGCTTTCTTT
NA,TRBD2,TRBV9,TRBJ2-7,CASSVGVSGGYEQYF,TGTGCCAGCAGCGTAGGTGTTAGCGGGGGCTACGAGCAGTACTTC
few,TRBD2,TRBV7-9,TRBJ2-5,CASSLTRLAGAEETQYF,TGTGCCAGCAGCTTAACGAGGCTAGCGGGGGCGGAAGAGACCCAGTACTTC
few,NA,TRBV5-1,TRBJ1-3,CASSYAQGSGNTIYF,TGCGCCAGCAGTTACGCACAGGGCTCTGGAAACACCATATATTTT
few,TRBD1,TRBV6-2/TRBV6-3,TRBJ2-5,CATVPGQGWETQYF,TGTGCCACTGTCCCGGGACAGGGCTGGGAGACCCAGTACTTC
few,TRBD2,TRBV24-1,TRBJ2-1,CATSDTLAGGYNEQFF,TGTGCCACCAGTGATACACTAGCGGGGGGATACAATGAGCAGTTCTTC
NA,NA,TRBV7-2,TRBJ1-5,CASSLWGQQPQHF,TGTGCCAGCAGCTTATGGGGGCAACAGCCCCAGCATTTT
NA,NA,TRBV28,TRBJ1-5,CASSLESGSSNQPQHF,TGTGCCAGCAGTTTAGAGTCAGGTAGTAGCAATCAGCCCCAGCATTTT
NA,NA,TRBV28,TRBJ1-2,CASRAPVGGVGGYTF,TGTGCCAGCAGGGCGCCGGTCGGAGGGGTTGGTGGCTACACCTTC
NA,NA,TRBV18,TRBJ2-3,CASSHTAGPDTQYF,TGTGCCAGCTCCCACACGGCAGGGCCAGATACGCAGTATTTT
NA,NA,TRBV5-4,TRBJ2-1,CASSLPMLGINEQFF,TGTGCCAGCAGCCTGCCCATGTTGGGGATTAATGAGCAGTTCTTC
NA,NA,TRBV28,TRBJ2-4,CASSPLGAAKNIQYF,TGTGCCAGCAGTCCCCTGGGGGCAGCCAAAAACATTCAGTACTTC
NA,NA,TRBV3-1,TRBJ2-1,CASSKRGHETQFF,TGTGCCAGCTCCAAGCGGGGACATGAGACCCAGTTCTTC
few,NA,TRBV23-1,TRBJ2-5,CASSQARSGNQETQYF,TGCGCCAGCAGTCAAGCACGGTCTGGGAACCAAGAGACCCAGTACTTC
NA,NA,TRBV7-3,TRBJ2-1,CASSYQGMGLHEQFF,TGTGCCAGCAGCTATCAAGGAATGGGGCTACATGAGCAGTTCTTC
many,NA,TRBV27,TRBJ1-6,CASSLSPGWYNSPLHF,TGTGCCAGCAGTTTATCCCCAGGGTGGTATAATTCACCCCTCCACTTT
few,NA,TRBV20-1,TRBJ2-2,CSASSAGGELFF,TGCAGTGCTTCATCAGCTGGCGGGGAGCTGTTTTTT
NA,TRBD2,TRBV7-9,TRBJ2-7,CASSFHIAGSHEQYF,TGTGCCAGCAGCTTCCATATAGCGGGATCCCACGAGCAGTACTTC
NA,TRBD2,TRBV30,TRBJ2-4,CAWSASGGKNIQYF,TGTGCCTGGAGTGCCAGCGGGGGTAAAAACATTCAGTACTTC
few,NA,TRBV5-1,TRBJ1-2,CASNSGQSNYGYTF,TGCGCCAGCAACTCCGGGCAGTCTAACTATGGCTACACCTTC
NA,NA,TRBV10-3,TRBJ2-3,CAISQGDFTDTQYF,TGTGCCATCAGTCAGGGGGACTTCACAGATACGCAGTATTTT